The clone carrying this TCR beta chain was counted many times. The antigen is not known. CDR3 regions were amplified by Arm-PCR using iRepertoire HTBI primers to build TCR beta libraries. Each CDR3 protein gets one entry after TCRdb re-called the multiplex PCR reads with MiXCR. The sample consists of about 460,000 distinct CDR3 sequences, 12% to 15% of them appearing once. The data belong to a study of regulatory T cells in long-lasting Graves disease. General observations from the study: Among persistent patients, a larger number of public clonotypes were shared (approximately 3,000) than among newly diagnosed patients (under 1,000). Those with persistent Graves' had less TCR diversity than newly diagnosed patients.

Time point specified: newly diagnosed GD, antithyroid drugs for less than 3 months. PBMC RNA was the source of the TCR library. The data were also submitted as part of a second study, on T cells in Graves' hyperthyroidism and ophthalmopathy. As that study records: The HTBI set primed first-round TCR CDR3 RT-PCR.

The TCR comes from a woman in her forties or fifties with Graves disease. The input for sequencing was peripheral blood mononuclear cells (PBMCs), taken at new diagnosis, from a patient treated with antithyroid drugs.

CDR3 protein: CASSLLGAANTGELFF. The DNA of the CDR3 is TGTGCCAGCAGCCTATTGGGGGCGGCGAACACCGGGGAGCTGTTTTTT. The V call is TRBV7-9, the J call TRBJ2-2; TRBD1 is a possible D gene (6 bases). Trimming took 5 bases from V and 0 from J, leaving 13 bases between them. Germline loops: CDR1 SEHNR, CDR2 FQNEAQ (reference sequence). The CDR3 consists of 16 residues.